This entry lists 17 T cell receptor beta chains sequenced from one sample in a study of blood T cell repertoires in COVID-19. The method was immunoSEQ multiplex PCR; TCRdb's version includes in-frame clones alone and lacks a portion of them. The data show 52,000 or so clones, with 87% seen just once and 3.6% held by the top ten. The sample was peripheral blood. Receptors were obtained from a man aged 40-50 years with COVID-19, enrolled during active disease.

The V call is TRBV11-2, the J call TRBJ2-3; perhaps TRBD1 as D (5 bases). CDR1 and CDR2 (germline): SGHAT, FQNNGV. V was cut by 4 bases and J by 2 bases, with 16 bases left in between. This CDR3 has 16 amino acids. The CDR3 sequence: CASSSQETSFTDTQYF. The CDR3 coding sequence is TGTGCCAGCAGCTCACAGGAAACCTCCTTCACAGATACGCAGTATTTT.

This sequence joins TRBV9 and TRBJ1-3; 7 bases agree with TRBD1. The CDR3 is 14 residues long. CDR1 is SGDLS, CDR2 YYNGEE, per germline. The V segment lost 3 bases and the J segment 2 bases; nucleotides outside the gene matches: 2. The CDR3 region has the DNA TGTGCCAGCAGCGCAGGGGGTGCTGGAAACACCATATATTTT. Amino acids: CASSAGGAGNTIYF.

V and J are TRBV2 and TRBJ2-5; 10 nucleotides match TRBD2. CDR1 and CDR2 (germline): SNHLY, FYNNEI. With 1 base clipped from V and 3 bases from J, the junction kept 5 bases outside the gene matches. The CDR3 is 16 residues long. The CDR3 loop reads CASSEEGLAGEETQYF. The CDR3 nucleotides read TGTGCCAGCAGTGAAGAAGGGCTAGCGGGGGAAGAGACCCAGTACTTC.

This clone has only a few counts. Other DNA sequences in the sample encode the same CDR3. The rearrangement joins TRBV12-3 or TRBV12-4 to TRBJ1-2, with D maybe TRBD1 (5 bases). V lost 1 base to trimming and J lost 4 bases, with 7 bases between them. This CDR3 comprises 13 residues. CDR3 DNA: TGTGCCAGCAGTTTAGGGCAGGGCTATGGCTACACCTTC. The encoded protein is CASSLGQGYGYTF.

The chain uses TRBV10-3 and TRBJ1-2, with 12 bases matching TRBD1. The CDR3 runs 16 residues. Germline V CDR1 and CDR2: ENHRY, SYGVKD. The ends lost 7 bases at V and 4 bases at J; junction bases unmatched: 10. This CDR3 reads CAINPGQGAKGYGYTF. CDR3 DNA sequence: TGTGCCATCAATCCGGGACAGGGGGCTAAGGGCTATGGCTACACCTTC.

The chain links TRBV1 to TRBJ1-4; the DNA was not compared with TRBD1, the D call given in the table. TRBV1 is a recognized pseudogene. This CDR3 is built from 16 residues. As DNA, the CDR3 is TGCACCAGCAGCCAAGTTTTGGACAGAACTAATGAAAAACTGTTTTTT. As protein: CTSSQVLDRTNEKLFF.

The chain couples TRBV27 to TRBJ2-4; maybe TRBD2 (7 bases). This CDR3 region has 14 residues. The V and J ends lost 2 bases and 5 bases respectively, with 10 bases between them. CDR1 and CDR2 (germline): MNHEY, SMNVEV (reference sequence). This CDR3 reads CASSLRGAENIQYF. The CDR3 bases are TGTGCCAGCAGTTTACGGGGGGCGGAAAACATTCAGTACTTC.

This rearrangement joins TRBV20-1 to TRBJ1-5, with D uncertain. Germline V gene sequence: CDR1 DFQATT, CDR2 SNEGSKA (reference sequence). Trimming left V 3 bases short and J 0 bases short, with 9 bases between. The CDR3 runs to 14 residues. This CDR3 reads CSASEGNSNQPQHF. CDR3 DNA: TGCAGTGCTAGTGAGGGCAATAGCAATCAGCCCCAGCATTTT.

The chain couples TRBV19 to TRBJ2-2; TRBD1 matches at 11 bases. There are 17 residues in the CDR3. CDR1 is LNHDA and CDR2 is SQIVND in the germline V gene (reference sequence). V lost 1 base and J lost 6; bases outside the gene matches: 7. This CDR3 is CASSIAPGQGVPGELFF. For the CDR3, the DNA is TGTGCCAGTAGTATAGCTCCGGGACAGGGGGTTCCCGGGGAGCTGTTTTTT.

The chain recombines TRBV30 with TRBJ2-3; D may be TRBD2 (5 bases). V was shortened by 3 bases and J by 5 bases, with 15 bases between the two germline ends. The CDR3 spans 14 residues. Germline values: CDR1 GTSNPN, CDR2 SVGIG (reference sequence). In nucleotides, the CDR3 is TGTGCCTGGAGCCCGAGTACTAGGGAAGATACGCAGTATTTT. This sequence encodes CAWSPSTREDTQYF.

The CDR3 here is CSARIVEQFF. CDR3 in DNA: TGCAGTGCTCGTATAGTTGAGCAGTTCTTC. V and J are TRBV20-1 and TRBJ2-1, with D unclear. Per germline, CDR1 DFQATT and CDR2 SNEGSKA (reference sequence). The CDR3 is made up of 10 amino acids. The V gene lost 5 bases and the J gene lost 9 bases, with 8 bases spanning the gap.

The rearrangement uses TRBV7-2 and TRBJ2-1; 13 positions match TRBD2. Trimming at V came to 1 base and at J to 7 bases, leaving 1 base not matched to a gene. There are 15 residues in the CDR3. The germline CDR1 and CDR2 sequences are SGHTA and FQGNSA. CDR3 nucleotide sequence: TGTGCCAGCAGCTTAGGGACTAGCGGGAGAAATGAGCAGTTCTTC. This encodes CASSLGTSGRNEQFF.

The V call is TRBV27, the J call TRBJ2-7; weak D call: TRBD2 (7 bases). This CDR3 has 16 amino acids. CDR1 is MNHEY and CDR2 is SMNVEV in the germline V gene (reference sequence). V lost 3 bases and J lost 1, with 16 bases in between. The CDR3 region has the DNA TGTGCCAGCAGTTTGGGGGGGCGCCGTCTATCCTACGAGCAGTACTTC. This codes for CASSLGGRRLSYEQYF.

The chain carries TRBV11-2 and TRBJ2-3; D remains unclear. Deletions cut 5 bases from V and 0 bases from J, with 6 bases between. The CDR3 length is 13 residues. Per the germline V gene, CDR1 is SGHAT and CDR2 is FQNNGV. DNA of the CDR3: TGTGCCAGCAGCCCCTTGAGCACAGATACGCAGTATTTT. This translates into CASSPLSTDTQYF.

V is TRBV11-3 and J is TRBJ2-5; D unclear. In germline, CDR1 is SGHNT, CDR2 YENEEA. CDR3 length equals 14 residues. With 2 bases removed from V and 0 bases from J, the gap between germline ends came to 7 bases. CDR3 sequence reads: CASSLFGYQETQYF. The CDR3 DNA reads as TGTGCCAGCAGCTTATTTGGCTACCAAGAGACCCAGTACTTC.

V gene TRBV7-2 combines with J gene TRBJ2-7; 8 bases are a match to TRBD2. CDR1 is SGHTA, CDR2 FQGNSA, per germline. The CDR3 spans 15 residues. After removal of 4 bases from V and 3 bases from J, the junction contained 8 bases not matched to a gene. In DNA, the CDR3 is TGTGCCAGCAGCTCCCCGGGACTAGGTGGCTACGAGCAGTACTTC. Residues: CASSSPGLGGYEQYF.

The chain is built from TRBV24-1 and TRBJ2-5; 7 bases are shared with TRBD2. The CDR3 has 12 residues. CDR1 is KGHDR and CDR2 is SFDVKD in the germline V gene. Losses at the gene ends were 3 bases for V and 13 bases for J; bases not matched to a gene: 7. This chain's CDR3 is CATSDGPGLLYF. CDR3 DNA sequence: TGTGCCACCAGTGATGGGCCGGGACTACTGTACTTC.